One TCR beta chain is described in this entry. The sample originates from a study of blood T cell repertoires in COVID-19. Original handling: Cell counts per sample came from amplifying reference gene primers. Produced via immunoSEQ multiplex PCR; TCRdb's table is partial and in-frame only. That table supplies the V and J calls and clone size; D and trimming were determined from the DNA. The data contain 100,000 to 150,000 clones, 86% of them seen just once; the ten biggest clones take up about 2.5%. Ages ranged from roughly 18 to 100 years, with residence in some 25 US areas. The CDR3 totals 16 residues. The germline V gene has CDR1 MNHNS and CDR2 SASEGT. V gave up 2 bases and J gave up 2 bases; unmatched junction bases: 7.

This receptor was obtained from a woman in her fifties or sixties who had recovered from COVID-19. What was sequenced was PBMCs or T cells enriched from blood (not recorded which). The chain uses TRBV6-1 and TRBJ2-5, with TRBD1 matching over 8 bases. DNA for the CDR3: TGTGCCAGCAGTGAACGGGGCAGGGGGCGACAAGAGACCCAGTACTTC. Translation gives CASSERGRGRQETQYF.